Listed below are T cell receptor beta chains from one sample, sequenced in a study of OX40 agonist ivuxolimab in advanced cancers. The method was immunoSEQ multiplex PCR; TCRdb's version includes in-frame clones alone and lacks a portion of them. There are about 60,000 clones in the sample; over 75% occur only once, and 1% lies in the top ten. The sample in question was CD4+ or CD8+ T cells sorted from blood, obtained in a trial of the OX40 agonist ivuxolimab. The origin of the receptors is an adult with an advanced solid tumor such as melanoma, head and neck, liver or kidney cancer. The CDR3 runs from the conserved cysteine through the conserved F or W. D genes are given only for firm matches. Not every row has a clone size; where given, it reads once, few, many or a size class.

v_call: TRBV5-1; clone_size: NA; d_call: NA; j_call: TRBJ1-2; cdr3_aa: CASSRDGLYGYTF; cdr3_nt: TGCGCCAGCAGCCGGGACGGCCTCTATGGCTACACCTTC
v_call: TRBV2; clone_size: NA; d_call: TRBD2; j_call: TRBJ2-5; cdr3_aa: CASVLAGGLETQYF; cdr3_nt: TGTGCCAGCGTACTAGCGGGGGGGCTTGAGACCCAGTACTTC
v_call: TRBV29-1; clone_size: once; d_call: NA; j_call: TRBJ2-7; cdr3_aa: CSVGGAGGREQYF; cdr3_nt: TGCAGCGTTGGTGGGGCGGGCGGTAGGGAGCAGTACTTC
v_call: TRBV5-1; clone_size: NA; d_call: TRBD1; j_call: TRBJ1-1; cdr3_aa: CASSTGVTDTEAFF; cdr3_nt: TGCGCCAGCAGCACAGGGGTGACGGACACTGAAGCTTTCTTT
v_call: TRBV13; clone_size: NA; d_call: TRBD2; j_call: TRBJ2-3; cdr3_aa: CASSLAWGLEARTDTQYF; cdr3_nt: TGTGCCAGCAGCTTAGCTTGGGGACTAGAGGCTCGCACAGATACGCAGTATTTT
v_call: TRBV18; clone_size: NA; d_call: NA; j_call: TRBJ2-6; cdr3_aa: CASSPVLGSGANVLTF; cdr3_nt: TGTGCCAGCTCACCCGTCTTAGGCTCTGGGGCCAACGTCCTGACTTTC
v_call: TRBV6-5; clone_size: NA; d_call: TRBD1; j_call: TRBJ2-6; cdr3_aa: CASSYSRTGGLTGLTF; cdr3_nt: TGTGCCAGCAGTTACTCTCGGACAGGGGGCCTCACTGGCCTGACTTTC
v_call: TRBV15; clone_size: NA; d_call: NA; j_call: TRBJ2-7; cdr3_aa: CATSRDMSTEQYF; cdr3_nt: TGTGCCACCAGCAGAGATATGAGTACCGAGCAGTACTTC
v_call: TRBV30; clone_size: once; d_call: NA; j_call: TRBJ2-3; cdr3_aa: CAWSLGSRSSTDTQYF; cdr3_nt: TGTGCCTGGAGTTTAGGGTCCCGGAGTAGCACAGATACGCAGTATTTT
v_call: TRBV19; clone_size: NA; d_call: TRBD2; j_call: TRBJ2-1; cdr3_aa: CASSIARASGRNEQFF; cdr3_nt: TGTGCCAGTAGTATAGCTAGGGCTAGCGGGCGCAATGAGCAGTTCTTC
v_call: TRBV15; clone_size: NA; d_call: NA; j_call: TRBJ1-5; cdr3_aa: CATSTGNQPQHF; cdr3_nt: TGTGCCACCAGTACCGGGAATCAGCCCCAGCATTTT
v_call: TRBV5-6; clone_size: NA; d_call: NA; j_call: TRBJ2-7; cdr3_aa: CASSSVFGAYEQYF; cdr3_nt: TGTGCCAGCAGCTCGGTTTTTGGGGCCTACGAGCAGTACTTC
v_call: TRBV10-2; clone_size: NA; d_call: TRBD1; j_call: TRBJ1-6; cdr3_aa: CASRQGTLNSPLHF; cdr3_nt: TGCGCCAGCAGACAGGGGACTTTAAATTCACCCCTCCACTTT
v_call: TRBV5-1; clone_size: NA; d_call: TRBD1; j_call: TRBJ1-2; cdr3_aa: CASSTTGEPYGYTF; cdr3_nt: TGCGCCAGCAGCACCACAGGGGAACCCTATGGCTACACCTTC
v_call: TRBV14; clone_size: NA; d_call: TRBD2; j_call: TRBJ2-5; cdr3_aa: CASSLIPFAGGGQETQYF; cdr3_nt: TGTGCCAGCAGCCTCATCCCCTTTGCGGGGGGAGGGCAAGAGACCCAGTACTTC
v_call: TRBV27; clone_size: NA; d_call: NA; j_call: TRBJ2-5; cdr3_aa: CASSLFSFGETQYF; cdr3_nt: TGTGCCAGCAGTTTATTTTCCTTTGGCGAGACCCAGTACTTC
v_call: TRBV27; clone_size: NA; d_call: NA; j_call: TRBJ1-3; cdr3_aa: CASRSDGNTIYF; cdr3_nt: TGTGCCAGCAGGAGCGATGGAAACACCATATATTTT
v_call: TRBV5-5; clone_size: NA; d_call: NA; j_call: TRBJ1-1; cdr3_aa: CASSLWTDDTEAFF; cdr3_nt: TGTGCCAGCAGCCTGTGGACGGACGACACTGAAGCTTTCTTT
v_call: TRBV30; clone_size: NA; d_call: NA; j_call: TRBJ1-3; cdr3_aa: CAWRGRAGNTIYF; cdr3_nt: TGTGCCTGGAGAGGCAGGGCCGGAAACACCATATATTTT
v_call: TRBV7-2; clone_size: NA; d_call: TRBD1; j_call: TRBJ1-2; cdr3_aa: CASRQGGAVDYGYTF; cdr3_nt: TGTGCCAGCCGACAGGGGGGGGCAGTAGACTATGGCTACACCTTC
v_call: TRBV6-1; clone_size: NA; d_call: NA; j_call: TRBJ2-7; cdr3_aa: CASSETGGPYEQYF; cdr3_nt: TGTGCCAGCAGTGAAACCGGGGGACCCTACGAGCAGTACTTC
v_call: TRBV6-5; clone_size: NA; d_call: NA; j_call: TRBJ2-1; cdr3_aa: CASSYSKGSSYNEQFF; cdr3_nt: TGTGCCAGCAGTTACTCGAAGGGGAGCTCCTACAATGAGCAGTTCTTC
v_call: TRBV2; clone_size: few; d_call: NA; j_call: TRBJ1-1; cdr3_aa: CASRSQPSAEAFF; cdr3_nt: TGTGCCAGCAGATCTCAACCTTCCGCTGAAGCTTTCTTT
v_call: TRBV27; clone_size: NA; d_call: TRBD1; j_call: TRBJ1-1; cdr3_aa: CASSFRDSTEAFF; cdr3_nt: TGTGCCAGCAGTTTCAGGGACAGCACTGAAGCTTTCTTT
v_call: TRBV6-1; clone_size: NA; d_call: TRBD1; j_call: TRBJ1-6; cdr3_aa: CASRLNRDSNSPLHF; cdr3_nt: TGTGCCAGCAGATTAAACCGGGACAGTAATTCACCCCTCCACTTT
v_call: TRBV7-9; clone_size: NA; d_call: NA; j_call: TRBJ1-3; cdr3_aa: CASSIGAQSDSGNTIYF; cdr3_nt: TGTGCCAGCAGCATCGGAGCCCAATCAGACTCTGGAAACACCATATATTTT
v_call: TRBV7-9; clone_size: NA; d_call: NA; j_call: TRBJ2-5; cdr3_aa: CASSLHGTRGQETQYF; cdr3_nt: TGTGCCAGCAGCCTCCATGGGACCCGAGGGCAAGAGACCCAGTACTTC
v_call: TRBV5-1; clone_size: medium-sized; d_call: NA; j_call: TRBJ2-5; cdr3_aa: CASSIGPMYQETQYF; cdr3_nt: TGCGCCAGCAGCATCGGGCCTATGTACCAAGAGACCCAGTACTTC
v_call: TRBV5-1; clone_size: NA; d_call: NA; j_call: TRBJ1-1; cdr3_aa: CASSPYRGFEAFF; cdr3_nt: TGCGCCAGCAGCCCCTATAGAGGATTTGAAGCTTTCTTT
v_call: TRBV5-4; clone_size: NA; d_call: TRBD2; j_call: TRBJ2-5; cdr3_aa: CASSLEVVAGPAETQYF; cdr3_nt: TGTGCCAGCAGCTTGGAGGTGGTAGCGGGTCCGGCTGAGACCCAGTACTTC
v_call: TRBV19; clone_size: NA; d_call: NA; j_call: TRBJ1-5; cdr3_aa: CASSIEAGGQPQHF; cdr3_nt: TGTGCCAGTAGTATTGAAGCGGGTGGCCAGCCCCAGCATTTT
v_call: TRBV19; clone_size: NA; d_call: NA; j_call: TRBJ1-3; cdr3_aa: CASSPDIISGNTIYF; cdr3_nt: TGTGCCAGTAGCCCTGATATCATCTCTGGAAACACCATATATTTT
v_call: TRBV30; clone_size: NA; d_call: TRBD2; j_call: TRBJ2-1; cdr3_aa: CAWTSGALNEQFF; cdr3_nt: TGTGCCTGGACTAGCGGGGCATTAAATGAGCAGTTCTTC
v_call: TRBV6-6; clone_size: once; d_call: NA; j_call: TRBJ1-5; cdr3_aa: CASSPGGNNQPQHF; cdr3_nt: TGTGCCAGCAGCCCCGGGGGTAACAATCAGCCCCAGCATTTT
v_call: TRBV5-1; clone_size: once; d_call: TRBD2; j_call: TRBJ2-7; cdr3_aa: CASSHSLAGGREQYF; cdr3_nt: TGCGCCAGCAGCCATTCACTAGCGGGGGGGCGCGAGCAGTACTTC
v_call: TRBV30; clone_size: NA; d_call: TRBD2; j_call: TRBJ2-7; cdr3_aa: CAWSVQRGLAGGYEQYF; cdr3_nt: TGTGCCTGGAGTGTACAACGTGGGTTGGCGGGGGGCTACGAGCAGTACTTC
v_call: TRBV10-1; clone_size: once; d_call: NA; j_call: TRBJ2-6; cdr3_aa: CASSESSGANVLTF; cdr3_nt: TGCGCCAGCAGTGAAAGCTCTGGGGCCAACGTCCTGACTTTC
v_call: TRBV5-4; clone_size: NA; d_call: NA; j_call: TRBJ2-3; cdr3_aa: CASSLAVGGGTDTQYF; cdr3_nt: TGTGCCAGCAGCTTGGCCGTGGGTGGGGGCACAGATACGCAGTATTTT
v_call: TRBV6-1; clone_size: few; d_call: TRBD1; j_call: TRBJ1-2; cdr3_aa: CASSTGGRFGYTF; cdr3_nt: TGTGCCAGCAGCACAGGGGGCAGATTTGGCTACACCTTC
v_call: TRBV5-1; clone_size: NA; d_call: NA; j_call: TRBJ2-3; cdr3_aa: CASSLGNSIILVDTQYF; cdr3_nt: TGCGCCAGCAGCTTGGGAAATAGCATAATACTAGTCGATACGCAGTATTTT
v_call: TRBV10-3; clone_size: NA; d_call: TRBD2; j_call: TRBJ2-3; cdr3_aa: CAISDGLAGTDTQYF; cdr3_nt: TGTGCCATCAGTGATGGACTAGCAGGAACAGATACGCAGTATTTT
v_call: TRBV18; clone_size: NA; d_call: TRBD1; j_call: TRBJ2-7; cdr3_aa: CASSPNNQGAKQYF; cdr3_nt: TGTGCCAGCTCACCGAATAACCAGGGGGCGAAGCAGTACTTC
v_call: TRBV4-1; clone_size: NA; d_call: NA; j_call: TRBJ2-3; cdr3_aa: CASSLGLPHAMRQYF; cdr3_nt: TGCGCCAGCAGCCTGGGACTCCCACACGCTATGAGGCAGTATTTT
v_call: TRBV2; clone_size: NA; d_call: TRBD1; j_call: TRBJ1-1; cdr3_aa: CASSATGVLTEAFF; cdr3_nt: TGTGCCAGCAGCGCTACAGGGGTTCTCACTGAAGCTTTCTTT
v_call: TRBV6-1; clone_size: NA; d_call: TRBD2; j_call: TRBJ2-5; cdr3_aa: CASSAGTSGGLQYF; cdr3_nt: TGTGCCAGCAGTGCAGGGACTAGCGGGGGCCTCCAGTACTTC
v_call: TRBV7-9; clone_size: few; d_call: NA; j_call: TRBJ2-7; cdr3_aa: CASSLVGGPYEQYF; cdr3_nt: TGTGCCAGCAGCTTAGTTGGGGGGCCCTACGAGCAGTACTTC
v_call: TRBV5-1; clone_size: NA; d_call: NA; j_call: TRBJ1-1; cdr3_aa: CASSLGMTWGTEAFF; cdr3_nt: TGCGCCAGCAGCTTGGGTATGACCTGGGGGACTGAAGCTTTCTTT
v_call: TRBV19; clone_size: once; d_call: NA; j_call: TRBJ2-5; cdr3_aa: CASSGAGRPETQYF; cdr3_nt: TGTGCCAGTAGTGGCGCGGGGCGTCCAGAGACCCAGTACTTC
v_call: TRBV5-1; clone_size: few; d_call: NA; j_call: TRBJ1-2; cdr3_aa: CASSTGTVYGYTF; cdr3_nt: TGCGCCAGCAGCACGGGGACCGTCTATGGCTACACCTTC
v_call: TRBV7-2; clone_size: NA; d_call: NA; j_call: TRBJ1-6; cdr3_aa: CASSRRLTGGNSPLHF; cdr3_nt: TGTGCCAGCAGCCGCAGACTGACAGGCGGTAATTCACCCCTCCACTTT